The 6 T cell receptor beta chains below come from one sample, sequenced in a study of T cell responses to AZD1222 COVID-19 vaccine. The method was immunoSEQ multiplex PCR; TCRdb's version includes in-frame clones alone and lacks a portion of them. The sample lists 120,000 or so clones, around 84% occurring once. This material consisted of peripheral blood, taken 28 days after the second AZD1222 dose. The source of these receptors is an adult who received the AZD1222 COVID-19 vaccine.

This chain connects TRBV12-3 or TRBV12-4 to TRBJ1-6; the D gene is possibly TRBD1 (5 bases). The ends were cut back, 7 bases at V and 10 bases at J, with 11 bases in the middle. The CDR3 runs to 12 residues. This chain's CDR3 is CASMGGRSPLHF. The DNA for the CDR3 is TGTGCCAGCATGGGGGGACGCTCACCCCTCCACTTT.

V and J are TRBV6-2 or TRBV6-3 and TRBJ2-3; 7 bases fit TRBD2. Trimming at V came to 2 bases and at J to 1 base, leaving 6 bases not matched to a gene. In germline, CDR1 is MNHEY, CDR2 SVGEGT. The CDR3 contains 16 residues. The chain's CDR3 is CASSYTAGTGTDTQYF. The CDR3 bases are TGTGCCAGCAGTTACACAGCGGGGACTGGCACAGATACGCAGTATTTT.

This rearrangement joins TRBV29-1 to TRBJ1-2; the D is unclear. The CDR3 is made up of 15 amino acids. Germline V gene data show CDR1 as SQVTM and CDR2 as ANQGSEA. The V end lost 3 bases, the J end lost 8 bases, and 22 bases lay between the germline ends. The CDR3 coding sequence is TGCAGCGTTGATGGTCCCCGGCCGGACGGCCAGGGCTACACCTTC. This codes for CSVDGPRPDGQGYTF.

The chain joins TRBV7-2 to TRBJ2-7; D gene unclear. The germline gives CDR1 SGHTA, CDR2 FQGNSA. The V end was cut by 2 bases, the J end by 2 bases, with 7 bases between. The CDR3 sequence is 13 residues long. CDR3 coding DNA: TGTGCCAGCAGCTTATTTCCAGCCTACGAGCAGTACTTC. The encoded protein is CASSLFPAYEQYF.

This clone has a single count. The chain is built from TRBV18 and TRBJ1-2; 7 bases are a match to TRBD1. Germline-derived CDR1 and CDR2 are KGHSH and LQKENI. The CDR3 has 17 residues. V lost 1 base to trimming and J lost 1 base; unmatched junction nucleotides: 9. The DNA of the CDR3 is TGTGCCAGCTCACCACAGACAGGGATGGGGGTTAACTATGGCTACACCTTC. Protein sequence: CASSPQTGMGVNYGYTF.

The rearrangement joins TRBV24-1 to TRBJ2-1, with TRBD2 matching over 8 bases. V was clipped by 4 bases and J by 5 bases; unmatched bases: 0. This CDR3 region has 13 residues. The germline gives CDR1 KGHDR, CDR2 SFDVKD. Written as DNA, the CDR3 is TGTGCCACCAGTGACGGGGGGGACAATGAGCAGTTCTTC. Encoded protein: CATSDGGDNEQFF.